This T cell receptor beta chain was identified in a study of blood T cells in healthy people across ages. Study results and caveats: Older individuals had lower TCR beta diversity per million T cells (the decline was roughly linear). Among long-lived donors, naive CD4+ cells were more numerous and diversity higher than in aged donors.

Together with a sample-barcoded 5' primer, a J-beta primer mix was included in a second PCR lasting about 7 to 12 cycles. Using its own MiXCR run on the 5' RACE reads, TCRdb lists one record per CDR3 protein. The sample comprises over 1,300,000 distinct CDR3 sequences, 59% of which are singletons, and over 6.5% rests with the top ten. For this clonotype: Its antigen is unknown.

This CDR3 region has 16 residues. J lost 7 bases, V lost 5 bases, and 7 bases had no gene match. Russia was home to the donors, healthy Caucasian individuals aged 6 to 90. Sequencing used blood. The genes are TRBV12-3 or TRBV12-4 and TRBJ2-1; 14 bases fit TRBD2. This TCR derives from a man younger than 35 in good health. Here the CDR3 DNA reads TGTGCCAGCAGTGGCCTGGGACTAGCGGGAGTAAATGAGCAGTTCTTC. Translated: CASSGLGLAGVNEQFF.